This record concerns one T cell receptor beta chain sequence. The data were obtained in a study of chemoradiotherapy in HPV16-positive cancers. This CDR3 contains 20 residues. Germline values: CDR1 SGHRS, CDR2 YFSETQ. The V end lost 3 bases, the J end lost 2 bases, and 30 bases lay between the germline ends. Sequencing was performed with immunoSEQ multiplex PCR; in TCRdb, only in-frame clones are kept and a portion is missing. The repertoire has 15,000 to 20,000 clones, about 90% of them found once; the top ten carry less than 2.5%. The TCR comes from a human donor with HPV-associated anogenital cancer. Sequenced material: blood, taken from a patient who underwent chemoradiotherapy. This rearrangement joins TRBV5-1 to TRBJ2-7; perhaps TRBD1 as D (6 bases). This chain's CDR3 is CASSSGQISDLGAPPYEQYF. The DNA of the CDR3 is TGCGCCAGCAGCTCTGGGCAAATTTCTGATTTGGGGGCCCCCCCCTACGAGCAGTACTTC.